Presented here are 25 T cell receptor beta chains from one specimen sequenced in a study of technical replicates of blood from a few donors. Clones were sequenced by immunoSEQ multiplex PCR, and TCRdb holds only the in-frame ones, with some missing. The data hold roughly 87,000 clones, with approximately 94% observed a single time. Source material: T cells isolated from PBMCs. These receptor sequences come from a human donor in good health.

The chain recombines TRBV11-2 with TRBJ2-6, with unresolved D. V shed 5 bases and J shed 0 bases, with 20 bases lying between them. Germline CDR1 is SGHAT and CDR2 is FQNNGV. CDR3 length: 19 residues. The CDR3 coding sequence is TGTGCCAGCAGCCAAGCGATTCGACTGGAAAGCTCTGGGGCCAACGTCCTGACTTTC. This translates into CASSQAIRLESSGANVLTF.

V usage is TRBV11-3 and J usage is TRBJ1-2; tentatively, D is TRBD1 (6 bases). This CDR3 has 14 amino acids. Between the trimmed V and J ends, which lost 3 bases and 7 bases, there was a span of 15 bases. Germline V gives CDR1 SGHNT, CDR2 YENEEA. The CDR3, as DNA: TGTGCCAGCAGCTTTCAGGGGAGTGGTATTGGCTACACCTTC. Protein product: CASSFQGSGIGYTF.

V and J are TRBV19 and TRBJ1-2; D remains ambiguous. Trimming stripped 1 base from V and 3 bases from J, with 9 bases between. Germline CDR1 is LNHDA and CDR2 is SQIVND (reference sequence). The CDR3 has 14 amino acids. The CDR3 sequence is CASSIASQYYGYTF. The DNA of the CDR3 is TGTGCCAGTAGTATAGCCTCCCAGTACTATGGCTACACCTTC.

This clone was detected only once. V and J are TRBV28 and TRBJ1-1; D remains unclear. Per germline, CDR1 MDHEN and CDR2 SYDVKM. The CDR3 contains 17 residues. Deletions cut 6 bases from V and 0 bases from J, with 20 bases between. CDR3 region: CASSPGFRGLMNTEAFF. Here the CDR3 DNA reads TGTGCCAGCAGCCCGGGTTTCCGAGGGCTTATGAACACTGAAGCTTTCTTT.

A single count supports this clone. The chain joins TRBV25-1 to TRBJ2-2, with TRBD2 identical over 7 bases. The V and J ends lost 5 bases and 5 bases, in that order; junction bases with no gene match: 5. CDR1 is MGHDK and CDR2 is SYGVNS in the germline V gene. This CDR3 comprises 14 residues. The CDR3 loop is CASSSGGPTGELFF. The CDR3 bases are TGTGCCAGCAGTTCGGGGGGTCCGACCGGGGAGCTGTTTTTT. The whole variable domain, filled in from reference TRBV25-1 and TRBJ2-2, reads EADIYQTPRYLVIGTGKKITLECSQTMGHDKMYWYQQDPGMELHLIHYSYGVNSTEKGDLSSESTVSRIRTEHFPLTLESARPSHTSQYLCASSSGGPTGELFFGEGSRLTVL.

DNA for the CDR3: TGCGCCAGCAGGACGGAGAGTGAAGCTTTCTTT. Its protein is CASRTESEAFF. The J gene is TRBJ1-1, the V gene TRBV5-1, with D hard to call. The CDR3 is 11 residues long. CDR1 and CDR2 from the germline V gene are SGHRS and YFSETQ. Trimming took off 5 bases at V and 7 bases at J, with 9 bases between the two ends.

On this clone itself: The junction differs from germline at one of its ends, possibly a read error. The CDR3 is CASSLETPGGNAAF. The CDR3 DNA follows: TGTGCCAGCAGCTTAGAGACCCCAGGGGGGAACGCTGCCTTC. The rearrangement uses TRBV7-9 and TRBJ1-2, with 7 bases that match TRBD1. Germline lookup yields CDR1 SEHNR and CDR2 FQNEAQ (reference sequence). This CDR3 comprises 14 residues.

V and J are TRBV4-1 and TRBJ1-5; no definite D call. In germline, CDR1 is MGHRA, CDR2 YSYEKL. CDR3 length equals 15 residues. Trimming took 2 bases from V and 5 from J, leaving 13 bases between them. CDR3 DNA: TGCGCCAGCAGCCAAACCCCTCACAGCTATCAGCCCCAGCATTTT. Amino acids: CASSQTPHSYQPQHF.

This rearrangement joins TRBV6-5 to TRBJ1-2; 8 bases align to TRBD1. This CDR3 is built from 14 residues. The V gene end was trimmed by 6 bases and the J gene end by 4 bases; junction bases not matched to a gene: 7. Germline values: CDR1 MNHEY, CDR2 SVGAGI. The CDR3 reads CASRFTGGSYGYTF. The CDR3 DNA reads as TGTGCCAGCAGGTTTACAGGGGGTTCCTATGGCTACACCTTC.

This clone was seen just once. The chain couples TRBV7-9 to TRBJ2-5, with no clear D. The V and J ends lost 5 bases and 3 bases respectively, with 7 bases between them. The germline V gene has CDR1 SEHNR and CDR2 FQNEAQ (reference sequence). The CDR3 extends over 12 amino acids. The CDR3 DNA reads TGTGCCAGCAGCCATATAGAAGAGACCCAGTACTTC. As protein: CASSHIEETQYF.

J is TRBJ2-3 and V is TRBV21-1; TRBD2, the table's D call, lacks a check against the DNA. TRBV21-1 is tagged as a pseudogene. This CDR3 is built from 18 residues. The CDR3 coding sequence is TGTGCCAGCAGCAAATGTGGCGGGAGGCTAGTCAGGACAGATACGCAGTATTTT. This gives the protein CASSKCGGRLVRTDTQYF.

J is TRBJ2-2 and V is TRBV10-3; 7 bases map to TRBD1. Germline values: CDR1 ENHRY, CDR2 SYGVKD. CDR3 length equals 18 residues. The V segment lost 6 bases and the J segment 5 bases; nucleotides outside the gene matches: 18. Here the CDR3 reads CAISTTLQGLGSTGELFF. In DNA form, the CDR3 reads TGTGCCATCAGCACTACCTTACAGGGGCTGGGATCTACCGGGGAGCTGTTTTTT.

This sequence joins TRBV9 and TRBJ2-5, with D maybe TRBD1 (5 bases). The CDR3 totals 16 residues. The germline V gene encodes CDR1 SGDLS and CDR2 YYNGEE. The germline V and J ends were trimmed by 0 bases and 4 bases, with 16 bases remaining between them. The chain's CDR3 is CASSVEPQGRGETQYF. The CDR3 nucleotides are TGTGCCAGCAGCGTAGAGCCCCAGGGAAGAGGAGAGACCCAGTACTTC.

This chain connects TRBV7-2 to TRBJ2-1, with TRBD2 matching 9 bases. With V trimmed by 5 bases and J by 5 bases, 7 bases remained unmatched. This CDR3 spans 15 amino acids. Germline V gene data show CDR1 as SGHTA and CDR2 as FQGNSA. The CDR3 bases are TGTGCCAGCAGCGGCGGGACTAGCTTCCACAATGAGCAGTTCTTC. Translated, it gives CASSGGTSFHNEQFF.

The chain employs TRBV6-5 and TRBJ1-1; D gene uncertain. Germline V gene sequence: CDR1 MNHEY, CDR2 SVGAGI. V was cut by 5 bases and J by 4 bases, with 11 bases left in between. This CDR3 contains 13 residues. The CDR3 DNA follows: TGTGCCAGCAGTCCACACGGGAGCACTGAAGCTTTCTTT. It yields the protein CASSPHGSTEAFF.

This clone was seen just once. The chain combines TRBV7-9 with TRBJ2-1, with 12 bases fitting TRBD1. The CDR3 has 13 residues. V trimming: 10 bases; J trimming: 9 bases; junction bases outside the gene matches: 7. CDR1 SEHNR and CDR2 FQNEAQ come from the germline V gene (reference sequence). The CDR3 here is CATRDRGPSEQFF. The CDR3 DNA reads as TGTGCCACCCGGGACAGGGGGCCCAGTGAGCAGTTCTTC.

V and J are TRBV7-8 and TRBJ1-1; TRBD1 aligns across 8 bases. CDR1 is SGHVS and CDR2 is FQNEAQ in the germline V gene. The CDR3 spans 13 residues. Trimming took 5 bases from V and 11 from J; bases not matched to a gene: 10. CDR3 region: CASSRTGRIEAFF. CDR3 nucleotides: TGTGCCAGCAGCAGGACAGGGAGGATAGAGGCTTTCTTT. The variable domain in full, completed from reference TRBV7-8 and TRBJ1-1, reads GAGVSQSPRYKVAKRGQDVALRCDPISGHVSLFWYQQALGQGPEFLTYFQNEAQLDKSGLPSDRFFAERPEGSVSTLKIQRTQQEDSAVYLCASSRTGRIEAFFGQGTRLTVV.

In its sample, this clone was seen once. This chain connects TRBV4-1 to TRBJ1-2, with D hard to call. The CDR3 extends over 17 amino acids. V lost 1 base to trimming and J lost 4 bases, with 19 bases between them. Germline CDR1 MGHRA, CDR2 YSYEKL. DNA for the CDR3: TGCGCCAGCAGCCAAGCAATCGAGCAAGCTCGCCTCTATGGCTACACCTTC. Translating it yields CASSQAIEQARLYGYTF.

V gene TRBV6-1 combines with J gene TRBJ2-7, with TRBD2 as a possible D gene (5 bases). CDR3 size: 15 residues. Germline V gene data show CDR1 as MNHNS and CDR2 as SASEGT. V was trimmed by 2 bases and J by 2 bases, leaving 13 bases between them. In DNA form, the CDR3 reads TGTGCCAGCAGTGAATGGGCGGGTCCTACCTACGAGCAGTACTTC. Translation gives CASSEWAGPTYEQYF.

This sequence joins TRBV5-1 and TRBJ1-2; 11 bases are shared with TRBD1. The CDR3 is 14 amino acids. CDR1 and CDR2 (germline): SGHRS, YFSETQ. The junction had 3 bases not matched to a gene; V was cut back by 4 bases and J by 4 bases. CDR3 nucleotides: TGCGCCAGCAGCCCCGGGACAGGGGGCTATGGCTACACCTTC. Translation gives CASSPGTGGYGYTF. The full variable domain, with the rest looked up from reference TRBV5-1 and TRBJ1-2, is KAGVTQTPRYLIKTRGQQVTLSCSPISGHRSVSWYQQTPGQGLQFLFEYFSETQRNKGNFPGRFSGRQFSNSRSEMNVSTLELGDSALYLCASSPGTGGYGYTFGSGTRLTVV.

The chain is built from TRBV5-1 and TRBJ2-3, with D maybe TRBD2 (5 bases). This CDR3 comprises 12 residues. Germline V lookup: CDR1 SGHRS, CDR2 YFSETQ. With 5 bases removed from V and 1 base from J, the gap between germline ends came to 5 bases. The CDR3 bases are TGCGCCAGCAGAGCGGGCACAGATACGCAGTATTTT. This encodes CASRAGTDTQYF.

This rearrangement joins TRBV7-3 to TRBJ1-1; possibly TRBD1 for D (6 bases). The CDR3 consists of 13 residues. Looked up from germline, CDR1 is SGHTA and CDR2 is FQGTGA. Trimming pared 5 bases from V and 4 bases from J, leaving 11 bases between. The DNA for the CDR3 is TGTGCCAGCAGCCCCGGGACAATCACTGAAGCTTTCTTT. Its protein is CASSPGTITEAFF.

The chain is built from TRBV19 and TRBJ2-1; 7 positions match TRBD2. J lost 8 bases, V lost 5 bases, and 6 bases had no gene match. This CDR3 is built from 13 residues. Germline V CDR1 and CDR2: LNHDA, SQIVND (reference sequence). Here the CDR3 reads CASSWPAGDEQFF. The CDR3, as DNA: TGTGCCAGTAGTTGGCCGGCGGGGGATGAGCAGTTCTTC.

The CDR3 spells CASSQTELGGAETQYF. In nucleotides, the CDR3 is TGTGCCAGCTCACAAACGGAGCTCGGGGGGGCTGAGACCCAGTACTTC. V gene TRBV18 combines with J gene TRBJ2-5; 8 bases line up with TRBD2. After removal of 4 bases from V and 5 bases from J, the junction contained 12 bases not matched to a gene. Looked up from germline, CDR1 is KGHSH and CDR2 is LQKENI. The CDR3 extends over 16 amino acids.

This chain connects TRBV28 to TRBJ2-7; tentatively, D is TRBD2 (6 bases). Trimming cost V 5 bases and J 3 bases, with 14 bases left between them. CDR3 length: 14 residues. Germline lookup yields CDR1 MDHEN and CDR2 SYDVKM. CDR3 amino acids: CASSGIRLVYEQYF. CDR3 DNA sequence: TGTGCCAGCAGTGGTATTCGACTAGTCTACGAGCAGTACTTC.